This paragraph reports one T cell receptor beta chain. Its antigen is unknown. The entry originates in a study of coeliac disease. In the study overall: Each coeliac patient was active, refractory type I, or diet-controlled. General study points: In active celiac disease, intraepithelial and lamina propria TRB and TRG repertoires were less clonal than controls. Of coeliac lamina propria samples, about 50% of the 18 held published gliadin-specific TRB sequences, versus 1 of 6 controls.

Data came from immunoSEQ multiplex PCR; TCRdb stores just in-frame clones and leaves some out. The table includes around 9,000 clones, over 60% detected once. The clonotype comes from a woman aged 60 to 75 with celiac disease. Sample: lamina propria lymphocytes from the gut.

The CDR3 loop is CASSRAEGGGNTIYF. Written as DNA, the CDR3 is TGTGCCAGCTCACGTGCCGAGGGAGGTGGAAACACCATATATTTT. The chain recombines TRBV18 with TRBJ1-3; D is undetermined. The CDR3 runs to 15 residues. Trimming took 4 bases from V and 3 from J, leaving 13 bases between them. Germline-derived CDR1 and CDR2 are KGHSH and LQKENI.